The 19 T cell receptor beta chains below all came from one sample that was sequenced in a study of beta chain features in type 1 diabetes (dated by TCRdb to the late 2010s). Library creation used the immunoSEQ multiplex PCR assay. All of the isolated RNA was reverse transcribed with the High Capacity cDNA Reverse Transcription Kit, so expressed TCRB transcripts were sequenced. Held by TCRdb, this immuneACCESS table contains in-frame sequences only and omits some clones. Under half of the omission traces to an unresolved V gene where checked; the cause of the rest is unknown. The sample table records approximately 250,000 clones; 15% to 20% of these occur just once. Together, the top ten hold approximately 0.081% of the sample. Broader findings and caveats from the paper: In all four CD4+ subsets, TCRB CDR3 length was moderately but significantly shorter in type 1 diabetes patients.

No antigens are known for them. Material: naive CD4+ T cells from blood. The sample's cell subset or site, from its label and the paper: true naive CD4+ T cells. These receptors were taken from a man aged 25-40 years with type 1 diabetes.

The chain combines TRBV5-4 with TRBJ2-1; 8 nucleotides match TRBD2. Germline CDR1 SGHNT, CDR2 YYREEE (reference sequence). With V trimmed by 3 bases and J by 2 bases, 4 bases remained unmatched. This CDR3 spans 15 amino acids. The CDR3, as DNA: TGTGCCAGCAGCTCGAGCGGGGGAACCTACAATGAGCAGTTCTTC. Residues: CASSSSGGTYNEQFF.

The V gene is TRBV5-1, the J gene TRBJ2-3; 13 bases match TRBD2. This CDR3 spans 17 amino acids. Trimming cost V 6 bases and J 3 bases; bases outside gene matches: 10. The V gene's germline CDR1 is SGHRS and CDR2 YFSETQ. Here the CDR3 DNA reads TGCGCCAGCATACCAGGACTAGCGGGAGTTAGGACAGATACGCAGTATTTT. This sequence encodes CASIPGLAGVRTDTQYF.

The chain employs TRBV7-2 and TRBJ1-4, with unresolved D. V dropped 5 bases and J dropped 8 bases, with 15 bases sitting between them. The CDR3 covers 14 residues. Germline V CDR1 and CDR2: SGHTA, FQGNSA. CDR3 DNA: TGTGCCAGCAGCGCCCGGGGAGGAGGGGAAAAACTGTTTTTT. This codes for CASSARGGGEKLFF.

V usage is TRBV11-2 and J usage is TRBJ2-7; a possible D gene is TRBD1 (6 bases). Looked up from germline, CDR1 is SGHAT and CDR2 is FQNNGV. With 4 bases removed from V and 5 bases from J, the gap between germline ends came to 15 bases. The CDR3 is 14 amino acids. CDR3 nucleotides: TGTGCCAGCAGCTCGGCACAGGGCGTACACGAGCAGTACTTC. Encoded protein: CASSSAQGVHEQYF. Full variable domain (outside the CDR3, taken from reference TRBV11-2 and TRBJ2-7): EAGVAQSPRYKIIEKRQSVAFWCNPISGHATLYWYQQILGQGPKLLIQFQNNGVVDDSQLPKDRFSAERLKGVDSTLKIQPAKLEDSAVYLCASSSAQGVHEQYFGPGTRLTVT.

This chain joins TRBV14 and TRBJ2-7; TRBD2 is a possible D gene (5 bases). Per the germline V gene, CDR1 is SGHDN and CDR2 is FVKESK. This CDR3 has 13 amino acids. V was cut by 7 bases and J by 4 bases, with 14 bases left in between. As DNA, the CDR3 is TGTGCCAGCACCCCCCGGGGAGCATACGAGCAGTACTTC. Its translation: CASTPRGAYEQYF.

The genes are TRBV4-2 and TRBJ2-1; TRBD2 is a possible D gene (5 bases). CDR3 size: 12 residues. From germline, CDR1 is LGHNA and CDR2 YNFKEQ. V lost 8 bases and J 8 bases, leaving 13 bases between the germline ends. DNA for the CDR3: TGTGCCAGCGCTCGTCCGGGATATGAGCAGTTCTTC. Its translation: CASARPGYEQFF.

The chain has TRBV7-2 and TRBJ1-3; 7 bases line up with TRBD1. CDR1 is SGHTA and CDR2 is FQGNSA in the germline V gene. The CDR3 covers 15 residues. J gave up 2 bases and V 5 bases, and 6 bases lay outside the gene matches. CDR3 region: CASSEITGAGNTIYF. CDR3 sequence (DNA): TGTGCCAGCAGCGAGATAACAGGGGCTGGAAACACCATATATTTT.

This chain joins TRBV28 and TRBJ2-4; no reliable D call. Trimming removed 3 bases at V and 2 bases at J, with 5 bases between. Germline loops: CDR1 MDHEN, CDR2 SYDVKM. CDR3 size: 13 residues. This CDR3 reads CASSLGSKNIQYF. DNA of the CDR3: TGTGCCAGCAGTTTGGGGTCCAAAAACATTCAGTACTTC.

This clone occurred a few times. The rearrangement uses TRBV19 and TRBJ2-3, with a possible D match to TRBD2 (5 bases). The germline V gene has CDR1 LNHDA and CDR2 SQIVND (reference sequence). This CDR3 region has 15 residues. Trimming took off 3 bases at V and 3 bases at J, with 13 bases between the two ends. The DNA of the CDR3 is TGTGCCAGTAGTATTCGGGGTGTGAGGACAGATACGCAGTATTTT. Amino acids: CASSIRGVRTDTQYF.

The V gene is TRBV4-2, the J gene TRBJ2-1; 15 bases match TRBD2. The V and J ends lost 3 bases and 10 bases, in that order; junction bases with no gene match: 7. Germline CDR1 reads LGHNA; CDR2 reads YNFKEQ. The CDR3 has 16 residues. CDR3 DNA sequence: TGTGCCAGCAGCCAGCGGACTAGCGGGAGGGCTAGGGAGCAGTTCTTC. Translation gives CASSQRTSGRAREQFF.

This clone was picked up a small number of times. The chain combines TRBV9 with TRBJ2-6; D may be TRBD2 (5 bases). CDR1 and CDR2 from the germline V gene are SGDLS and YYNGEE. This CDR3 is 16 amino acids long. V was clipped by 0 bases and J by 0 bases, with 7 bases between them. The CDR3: CASSVAAGSGANVLTF. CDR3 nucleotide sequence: TGTGCCAGCAGCGTAGCGGCGGGCTCTGGGGCCAACGTCCTGACTTTC.

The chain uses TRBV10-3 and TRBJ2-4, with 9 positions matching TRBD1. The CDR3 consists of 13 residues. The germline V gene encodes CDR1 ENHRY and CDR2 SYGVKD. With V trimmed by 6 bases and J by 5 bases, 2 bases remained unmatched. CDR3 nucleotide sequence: TGTGCCATCAGCAGACAGGGGGAAAACATTCAGTACTTC. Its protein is CAISRQGENIQYF.

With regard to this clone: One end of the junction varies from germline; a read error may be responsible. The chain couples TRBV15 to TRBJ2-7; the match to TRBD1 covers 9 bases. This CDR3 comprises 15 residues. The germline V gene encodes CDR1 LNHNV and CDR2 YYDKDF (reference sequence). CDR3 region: CAISYDPPGQGEQYF. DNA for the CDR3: TGTGCCATCAGCTACGATCCCCCGGGACAGGGAGAGCAGTACTTC.

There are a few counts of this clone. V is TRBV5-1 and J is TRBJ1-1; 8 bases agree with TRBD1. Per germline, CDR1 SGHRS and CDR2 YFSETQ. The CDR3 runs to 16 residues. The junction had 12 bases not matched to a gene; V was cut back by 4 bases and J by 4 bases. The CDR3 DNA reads TGCGCCAGCAGCCCTCGACAGGGGACGCGGGCCACTGAAGCTTTCTTT. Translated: CASSPRQGTRATEAFF.

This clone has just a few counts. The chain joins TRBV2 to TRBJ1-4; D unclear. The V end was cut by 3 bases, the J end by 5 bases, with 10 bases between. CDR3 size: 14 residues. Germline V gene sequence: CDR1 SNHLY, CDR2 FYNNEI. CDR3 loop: CASSDGRRNEKLFF. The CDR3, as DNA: TGTGCCAGCAGTGACGGCCGGAGGAATGAAAAACTGTTTTTT. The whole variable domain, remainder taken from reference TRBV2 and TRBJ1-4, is EPEVTQTPSHQVTQMGQEVILRCVPISNHLYFYWYRQILGQKVEFLVSFYNNEISEKSEIFDDQFSVERPDGSNFTLKIRSTKLEDSAMYFCASSDGRRNEKLFFGSGTQLSVL.

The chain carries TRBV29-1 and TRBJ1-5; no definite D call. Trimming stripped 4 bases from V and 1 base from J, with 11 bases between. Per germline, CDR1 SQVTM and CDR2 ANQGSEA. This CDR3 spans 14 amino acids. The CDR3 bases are TGCAGCGTTGCTTTAGAGGCCAGCAATCAGCCCCAGCATTTT. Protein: CSVALEASNQPQHF. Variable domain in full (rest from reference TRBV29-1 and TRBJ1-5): SAVISQKPSRDICQRGTSLTIQCQVDSQVTMMFWYRQQPGQSLTLIATANQGSEATYESGFVIDKFPISRPNLTFSTLTVSNMSPEDSSIYLCSVALEASNQPQHFGDGTRLSIL.

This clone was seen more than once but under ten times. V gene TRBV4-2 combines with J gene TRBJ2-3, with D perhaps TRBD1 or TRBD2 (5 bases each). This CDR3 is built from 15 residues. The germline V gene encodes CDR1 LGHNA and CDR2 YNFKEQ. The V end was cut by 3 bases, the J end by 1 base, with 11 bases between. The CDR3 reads CASSHEQGGTDTQYF. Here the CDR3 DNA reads TGTGCCAGCAGCCACGAGCAGGGAGGCACAGATACGCAGTATTTT.

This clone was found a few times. The CDR3 bases are TGCAGCGGAGGACAGCCATCGAACACCGGGGAGCTGTTTTTT. The encoded protein is CSGGQPSNTGELFF. The chain carries TRBV29-1 and TRBJ2-2, with a possible D match to TRBD1 (6 bases). The V and J ends lost 7 bases and 0 bases respectively, with 12 bases between them. CDR1 is SQVTM, CDR2 ANQGSEA, per germline. The CDR3 contains 14 residues.

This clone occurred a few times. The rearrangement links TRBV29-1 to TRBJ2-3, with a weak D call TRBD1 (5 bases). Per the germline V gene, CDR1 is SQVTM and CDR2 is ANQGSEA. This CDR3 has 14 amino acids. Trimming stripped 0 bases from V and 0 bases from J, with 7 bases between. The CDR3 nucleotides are TGCAGCGTTGAAGAAGCAGGGAGCACAGATACGCAGTATTTT. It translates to CSVEEAGSTDTQYF.